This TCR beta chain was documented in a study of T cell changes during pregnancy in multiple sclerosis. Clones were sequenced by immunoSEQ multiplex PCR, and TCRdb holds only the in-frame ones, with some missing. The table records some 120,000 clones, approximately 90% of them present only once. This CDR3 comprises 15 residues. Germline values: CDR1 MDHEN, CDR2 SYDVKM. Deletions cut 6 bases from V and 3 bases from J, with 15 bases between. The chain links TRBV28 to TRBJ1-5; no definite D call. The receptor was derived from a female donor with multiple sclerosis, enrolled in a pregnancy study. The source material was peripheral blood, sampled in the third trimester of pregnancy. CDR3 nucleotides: TGTGCCAGCAGCCCGCTTTTAAGCGACAATCAGCCCCAGCATTTT. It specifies CASSPLLSDNQPQHF.